Given below is one TCR beta chain in context. Under the authors' procedure: Reference gene primers were amplified, and this amplification served to estimate nucleated cell counts. Measured with immunoSEQ multiplex PCR; TCRdb has only the in-frame clones, and not every one. That table furnishes V, J and clone size, whereas the DNA furnished D and trimming. Seen here are about 340,000 clones, 80% to 95% observed once, and the top ten hold 18%. CDR3 length: 13 residues. Germline loops: CDR1 LGHDT, CDR2 YNNKEL (reference sequence). Trimming stripped 1 base from V and 6 bases from J, with 7 bases between. Each recovered donor of Cohort 3 presented with two negative PCRs, clearance, or symptom resolution. These data are taken from a study of blood T cell repertoires in COVID-19.

The TCR comes from a woman in her 30s who had recovered from COVID-19. The sequencing sample was made of PBMCs or T cells enriched from blood (not recorded which). The genes are TRBV3-1 (or the pseudogene TRBV3-2) and TRBJ1-3, with D tentatively TRBD1 (5 bases). The CDR3 spells CASSQARANTIYF. Written as DNA, the CDR3 is TGTGCCAGCAGCCAAGCCAGGGCAAACACCATATATTTT.